Sequencing of this T cell receptor (beta chain) was carried out in a study of blood T cell repertoires in COVID-19 (dated by TCRdb to 2020 to 2022). Turning to the overall study: The collaborator samples originated in the United States, Italy and Spain and spanned the acute and convalescent phases of COVID-19. The material from the prospective study consisted of cDNA or gDNA derived from T cells, B-cell-depleted T cells, or PBMCs. The dataset comprised deeply sampled blood TCRbeta repertoires from subjects exposed to, actively infected with, or recovered from COVID-19. The repertoires were released in a freely available public database meant as a resource for research on the immune response to SARS-CoV-2. The samples were drawn from the first 160 participants of the ongoing ImmuneRACE study and from over 950 subjects provided by 6 global collaborators. Nearly every sample came with metadata listing a de-identified subject ID, COVID-19 status, age in years and sex. HLA class I and class II types, where available, came from metadata supplied by the sample provider rather than from assay-based typing. The paper as a whole reports these results and caveats: Clinical and demographic metadata were provided uncurated, with the amount varying by source and participant.

Worth noting for this clone: The antigen it recognizes is unknown. Base qualities were left out, and no much larger clone turns up one base away.

TCRbeta CDR3 regions were amplified from genomic DNA using the immunoSEQ Assay, a bias-controlled multiplex PCR. On the authors' methods: The number of nucleated cells in each sample was estimated by amplification of reference gene primers within the assay. Sequence reads were collapsed and filtered to measure the absolute abundance of every unique TCRbeta CDR3 rearrangement. For each sample, productive Simpson clonality was calculated by taking the square root of Simpson's diversity index across productive rearrangements. The table was pulled from immuneACCESS by TCRdb, which kept in-frame rearrangements only. Such tables lose some clones; where checked, under half of the loss comes from unresolved V genes, and the rest has no known cause. The DNA gave D and trimming, while V, J and clone size come from that table. Across this sample there are 270,000 or so clones, with approximately 91% seen only once. The ten biggest clones cover 2.3% of the sample.

Enrolling through a virtual design, the prospective study's participants ranged in age from roughly 18 to 90 years and lived across 20 to 25 United States geographic areas. Cohort assignment in the prospective study relied on participant-reported clinical history from a screening survey and a study questionnaire. Each participant in the prospective study had whole blood, serum and a nasopharyngeal or oropharyngeal swab collected by mobile phlebotomists. Additional blood draws and questionnaires over an approximately two-month period could optionally be provided by prospective study participants. Prospective study blood samples were shipped either frozen or at room temperature before DNA extraction. Cut back by 0 bases and 4 bases, the V and J ends lie 12 bases apart. The CDR3 runs 15 amino acids, cysteine and phenylalanine included. Only the CDR3 part of the read is kept: 45 bases, read in frame from the first base. The germline V gene supplies CDR1 SGHAT and CDR2 FQNNGV.

The chain is made from TRBV11-2 and TRBJ1-1; possibly the D gene is TRBD1, per 5 matching bases. The receptor was derived from a woman in her 40s with acute COVID-19. The sequencing sample was made of PBMCs or T cells enriched from blood (not recorded which). In nucleotides, the sequence is TGTGCCAGCAGCTTAGATTTTGGGGGAGGCACTGAAGCTTTCTTT. It codes for CASSLDFGGGTEAFF.